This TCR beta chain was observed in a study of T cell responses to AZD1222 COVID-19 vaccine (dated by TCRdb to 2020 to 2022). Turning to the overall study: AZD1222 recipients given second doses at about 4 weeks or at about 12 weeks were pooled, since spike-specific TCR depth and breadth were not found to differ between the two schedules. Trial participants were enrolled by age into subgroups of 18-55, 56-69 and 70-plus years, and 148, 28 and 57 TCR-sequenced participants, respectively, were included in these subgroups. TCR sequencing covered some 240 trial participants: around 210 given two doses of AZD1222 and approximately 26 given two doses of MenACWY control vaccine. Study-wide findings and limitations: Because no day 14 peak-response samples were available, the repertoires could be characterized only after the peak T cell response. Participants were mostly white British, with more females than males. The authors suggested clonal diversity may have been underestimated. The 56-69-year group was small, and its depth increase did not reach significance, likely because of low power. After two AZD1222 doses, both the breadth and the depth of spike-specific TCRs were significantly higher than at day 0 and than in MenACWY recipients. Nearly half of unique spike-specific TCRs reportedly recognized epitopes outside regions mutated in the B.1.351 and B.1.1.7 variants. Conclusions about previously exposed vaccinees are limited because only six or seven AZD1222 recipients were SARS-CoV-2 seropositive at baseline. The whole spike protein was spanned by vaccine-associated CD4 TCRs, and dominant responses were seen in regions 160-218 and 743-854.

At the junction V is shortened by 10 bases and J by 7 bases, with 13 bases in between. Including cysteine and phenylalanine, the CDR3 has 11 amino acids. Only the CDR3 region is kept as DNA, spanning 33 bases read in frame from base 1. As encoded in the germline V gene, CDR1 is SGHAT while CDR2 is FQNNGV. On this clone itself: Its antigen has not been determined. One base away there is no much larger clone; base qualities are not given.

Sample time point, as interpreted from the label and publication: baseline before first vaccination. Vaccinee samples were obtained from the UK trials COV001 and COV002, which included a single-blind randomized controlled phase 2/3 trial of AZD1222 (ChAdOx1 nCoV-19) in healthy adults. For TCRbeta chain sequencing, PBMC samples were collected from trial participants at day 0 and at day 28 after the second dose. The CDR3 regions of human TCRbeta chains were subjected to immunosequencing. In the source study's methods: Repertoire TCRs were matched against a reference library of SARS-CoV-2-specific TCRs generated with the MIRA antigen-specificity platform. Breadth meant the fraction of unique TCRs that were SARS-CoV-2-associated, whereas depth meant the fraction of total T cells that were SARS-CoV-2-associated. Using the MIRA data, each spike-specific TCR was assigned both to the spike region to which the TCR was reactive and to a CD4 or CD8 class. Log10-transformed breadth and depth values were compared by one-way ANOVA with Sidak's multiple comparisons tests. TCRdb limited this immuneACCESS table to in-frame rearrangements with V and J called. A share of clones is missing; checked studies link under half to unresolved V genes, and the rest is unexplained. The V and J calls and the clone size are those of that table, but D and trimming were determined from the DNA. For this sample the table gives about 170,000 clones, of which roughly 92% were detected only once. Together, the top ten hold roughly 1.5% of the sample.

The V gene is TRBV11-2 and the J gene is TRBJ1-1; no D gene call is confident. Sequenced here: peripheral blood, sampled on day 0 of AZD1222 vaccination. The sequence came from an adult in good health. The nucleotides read TGTGCCACCATACCCCGTTTTGAAGCTTTCTTT. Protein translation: CATIPRFEAFF.